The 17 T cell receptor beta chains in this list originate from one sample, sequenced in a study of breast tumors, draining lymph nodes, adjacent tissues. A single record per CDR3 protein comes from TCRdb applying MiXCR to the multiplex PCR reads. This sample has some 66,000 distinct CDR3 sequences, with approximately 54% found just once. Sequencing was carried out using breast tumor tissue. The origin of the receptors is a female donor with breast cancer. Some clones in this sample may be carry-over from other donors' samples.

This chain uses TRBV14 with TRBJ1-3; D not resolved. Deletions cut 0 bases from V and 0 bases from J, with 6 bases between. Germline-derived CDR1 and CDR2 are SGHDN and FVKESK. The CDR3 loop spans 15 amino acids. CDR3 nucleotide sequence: TGTGCCAGCAGCCAAGACAGGTTCTCTGGAAACACCATATATTTT. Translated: CASSQDRFSGNTIYF.

This CDR3 reads CASSQGSRRGYTF. In DNA form, the CDR3 reads TGTGCCAGCAGCCAGGGGTCTCGGCGTGGCTACACCTTC. The chain is built from TRBV2 and TRBJ1-2; D possibly corresponds to TRBD1 (6 bases). V shed 6 bases and J shed 7 bases, with 15 bases lying between them. From germline, CDR1 is SNHLY and CDR2 FYNNEI. The CDR3 contains 13 residues.

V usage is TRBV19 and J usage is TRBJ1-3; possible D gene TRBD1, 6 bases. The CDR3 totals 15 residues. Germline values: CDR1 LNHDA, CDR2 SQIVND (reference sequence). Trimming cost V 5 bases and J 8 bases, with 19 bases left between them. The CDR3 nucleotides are TGTGCCAGTAGTTCCGGGACAAGAATGACAGACACCATATATTTT. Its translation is CASSSGTRMTDTIYF.

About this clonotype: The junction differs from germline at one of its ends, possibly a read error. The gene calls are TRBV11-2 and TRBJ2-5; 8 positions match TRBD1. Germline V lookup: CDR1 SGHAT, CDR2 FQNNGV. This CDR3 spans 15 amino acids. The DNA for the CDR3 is TGCGCCAGCAGACTAGACAGGGGATATAGCGAGACCCAGTACTTC. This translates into CASRLDRGYSETQYF.

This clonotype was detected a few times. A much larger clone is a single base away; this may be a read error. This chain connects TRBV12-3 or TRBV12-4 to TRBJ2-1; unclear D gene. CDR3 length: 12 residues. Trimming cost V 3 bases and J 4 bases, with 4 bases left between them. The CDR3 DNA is TGTGCCAGCAGTTTCGCTTACAATGAGCAGTTCTTC. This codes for CASSFAYNEQFF.

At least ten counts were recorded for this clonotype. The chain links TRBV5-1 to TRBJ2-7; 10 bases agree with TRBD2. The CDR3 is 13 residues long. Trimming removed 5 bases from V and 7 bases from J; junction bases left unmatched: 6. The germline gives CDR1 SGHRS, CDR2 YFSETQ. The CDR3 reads CASRLAGSSEQYF. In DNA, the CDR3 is TGCGCCAGCAGACTAGCGGGGTCCTCGGAGCAGTACTTC.

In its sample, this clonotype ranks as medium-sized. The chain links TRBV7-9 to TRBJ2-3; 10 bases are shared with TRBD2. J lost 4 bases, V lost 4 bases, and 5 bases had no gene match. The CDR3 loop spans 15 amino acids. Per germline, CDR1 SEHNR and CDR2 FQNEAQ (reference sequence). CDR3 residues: CASSSSGSGADTQYF. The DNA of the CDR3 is TGTGCCAGCAGCTCTAGCGGGAGCGGGGCAGATACGCAGTATTTT.

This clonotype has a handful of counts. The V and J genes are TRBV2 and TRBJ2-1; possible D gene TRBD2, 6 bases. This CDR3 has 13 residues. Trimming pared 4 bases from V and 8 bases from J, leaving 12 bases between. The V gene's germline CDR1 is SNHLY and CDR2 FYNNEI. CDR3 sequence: CASSATSLDEQFF. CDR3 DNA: TGTGCCAGCAGTGCGACTAGTCTCGATGAGCAGTTCTTC.

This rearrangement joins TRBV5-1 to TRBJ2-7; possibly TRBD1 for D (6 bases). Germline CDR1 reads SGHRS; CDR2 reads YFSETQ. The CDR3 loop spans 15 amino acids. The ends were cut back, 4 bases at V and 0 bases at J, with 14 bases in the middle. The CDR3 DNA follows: TGCGCCAGCAGCATTCCGGGACATCCCTCCTACGAGCAGTACTTC. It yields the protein CASSIPGHPSYEQYF.

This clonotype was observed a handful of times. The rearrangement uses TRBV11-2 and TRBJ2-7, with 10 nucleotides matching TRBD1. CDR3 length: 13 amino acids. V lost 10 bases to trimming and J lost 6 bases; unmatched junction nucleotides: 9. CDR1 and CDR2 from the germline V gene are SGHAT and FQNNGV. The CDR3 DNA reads TGTGCCACCTCGAGAGACAGGGGGCTCGAGCAGTACTTC. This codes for CATSRDRGLEQYF.

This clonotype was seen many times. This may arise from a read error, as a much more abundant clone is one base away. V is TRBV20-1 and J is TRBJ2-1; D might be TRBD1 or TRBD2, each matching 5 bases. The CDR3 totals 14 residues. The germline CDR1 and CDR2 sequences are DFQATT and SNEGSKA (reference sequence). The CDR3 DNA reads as TGCAGTGCTAGAGCCAGGGAGCATTACACTGAGCAGTTCTTC. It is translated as CSARAREHYTEQFF.

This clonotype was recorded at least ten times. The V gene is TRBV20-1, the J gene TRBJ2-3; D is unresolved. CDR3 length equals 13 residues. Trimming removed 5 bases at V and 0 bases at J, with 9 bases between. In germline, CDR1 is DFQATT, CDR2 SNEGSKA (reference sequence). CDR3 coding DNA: TGCAGTGCTCTGGGCGACAGCACAGATACGCAGTATTTT. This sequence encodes CSALGDSTDTQYF.

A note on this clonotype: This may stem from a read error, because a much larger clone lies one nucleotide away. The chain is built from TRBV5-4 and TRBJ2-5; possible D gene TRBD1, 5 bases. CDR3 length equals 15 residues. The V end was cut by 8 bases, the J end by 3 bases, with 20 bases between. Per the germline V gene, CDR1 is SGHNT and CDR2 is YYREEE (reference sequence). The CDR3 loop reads CASQSQGARKETQYF. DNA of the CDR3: TGTGCCAGTCAAAGCCAAGGGGCACGGAAAGAGACCCAGTACTTC.

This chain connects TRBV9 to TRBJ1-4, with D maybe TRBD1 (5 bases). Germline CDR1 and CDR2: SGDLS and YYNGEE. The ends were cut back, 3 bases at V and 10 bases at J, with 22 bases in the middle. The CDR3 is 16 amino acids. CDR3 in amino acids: CASSATTGVGGGKLFF. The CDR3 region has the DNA TGTGCCAGCAGCGCCACCACCGGGGTCGGGGGGGGAAAACTGTTTTTT.

The CDR3 nucleotides read TGTGCCAGCATCAACATGGACTTTAATTCACCCCTCCACTTT. Translated: CASINMDFNSPLHF. This chain connects TRBV6-2 or TRBV6-3 to TRBJ1-6; D unresolved. The CDR3 is 14 residues long. V lost 7 bases and J 6 bases, leaving 13 bases between the germline ends. Germline V lookup: CDR1 MNHEY, CDR2 SVGEGT.

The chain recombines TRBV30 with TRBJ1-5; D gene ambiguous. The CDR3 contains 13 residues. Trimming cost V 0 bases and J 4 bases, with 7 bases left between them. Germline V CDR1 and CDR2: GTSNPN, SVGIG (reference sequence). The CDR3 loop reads CAWSVGRNQPQHF. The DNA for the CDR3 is TGTGCCTGGAGTGTAGGGAGAAATCAGCCCCAGCATTTT.

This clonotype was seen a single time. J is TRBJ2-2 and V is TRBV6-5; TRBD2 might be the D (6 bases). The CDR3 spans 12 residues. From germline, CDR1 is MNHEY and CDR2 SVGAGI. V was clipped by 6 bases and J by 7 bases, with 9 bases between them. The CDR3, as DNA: TGTGCCAGCAGATGGGGGGACGGGGAGCTGTTTTTT. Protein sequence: CASRWGDGELFF.